Listed below are T cell receptor beta chains from one sample, sequenced in a study of CD8+ T cells in alopecia areata. The protocol was immunoSEQ multiplex PCR, while the TCRdb copy is restricted to in-frame clones and leaves out a portion. The sample lists about 97,000 clones, approximately 42% seen once, with about 1.5% in the top ten. Source material: CD4+ T cells sorted from blood. The receptors stem from a human donor with alopecia areata. Both conserved end residues are part of each CDR3. A D gene is named only where the DNA matches it firmly. Only part of the rows carry a size: once, few, many, or a class if the clone is expanded.

TRBJ2-2 | TRBD2 | NA | TRBV27 | CASTLSGRALTGELFF | TGTGCCAGCACCCTTAGCGGGAGGGCCCTCACCGGGGAGCTGTTTTTT
TRBJ2-5 | NA | NA | TRBV28 | CASSFGAVQETQYF | TGTGCCAGCAGTTTCGGGGCAGTACAAGAGACCCAGTACTTC
TRBJ2-5 | NA | few | TRBV7-2 | CASSAAGQGWETQYF | TGTGCCAGCAGTGCGGCCGGGCAGGGGTGGGAGACCCAGTACTTC
TRBJ1-2 | NA | NA | TRBV5-1 | CASSPGDISFYGYTF | TGCGCCAGCTCCCCAGGGGACATATCTTTCTATGGCTACACCTTC
TRBJ1-2 | NA | NA | TRBV27 | CASRRTLGYGYTF | TGTGCCAGCAGGAGGACCTTGGGCTATGGCTACACCTTC
TRBJ1-1 | NA | NA | TRBV30 | CAWSKEGLEAFF | TGTGCCTGGAGTAAGGAGGGGTTGGAAGCTTTCTTT
TRBJ1-2 | NA | few | TRBV28 | CASSLGRVRGYTF | TGTGCCAGCAGTTTAGGCAGGGTTCGCGGCTACACCTTC
TRBJ2-1 | TRBD2 | NA | TRBV7-9 | CASSLARGRSDEQFF | TGTGCCAGCAGCTTAGCTCGCGGGAGGAGCGATGAGCAGTTCTTC
TRBJ1-2 | NA | NA | TRBV29-1 | CSVESAGLYGYTF | TGCAGCGTTGAGTCCGCAGGACTCTATGGCTACACCTTC
TRBJ2-1 | NA | once | TRBV5-6 | CASSLYAGRGLSYNEQFF | TGTGCCAGCAGCTTGTACGCTGGACGGGGGCTATCCTACAATGAGCAGTTCTTC
TRBJ2-1 | NA | NA | TRBV5-4 | CASSLAGRQKQFF | TGTGCCAGCAGCTTGGCCGGCAGACAAAAGCAGTTCTTC
TRBJ2-7 | TRBD2 | few | TRBV28 | CSSGLRAYEQYF | TGCTCTAGCGGCCTGAGGGCCTACGAGCAGTACTTC
TRBJ2-2 | TRBD1 | NA | TRBV30 | CAWSPGQGWAGELFF | TGTGCCTGGAGTCCGGGACAGGGGTGGGCCGGGGAGCTGTTTTTT
TRBJ2-5 | TRBD1 | few | TRBV29-1 | CSARDRVMETQYF | TGCAGCGCTCGGGACAGGGTGATGGAGACCCAGTACTTC
TRBJ2-1 | TRBD2 | NA | TRBV30 | CAWNGRDYNDEQFF | TGTGCCTGGAACGGGAGGGATTACAATGATGAGCAGTTCTTC
TRBJ1-5 | TRBD1 | NA | TRBV7-9 | CASSAWDRGREPQHF | TGTGCCAGCAGCGCCTGGGACAGGGGGCGCGAGCCCCAGCATTTT
TRBJ2-7 | TRBD1 | NA | TRBV15 | CATSRGTGGYEQYF | TGTGCCACCAGCAGAGGGACAGGGGGCTACGAGCAGTACTTC
TRBJ2-5 | NA | NA | TRBV5-1 | CASSSSPGTEETQYF | TGCGCCAGCAGCTCGAGCCCGGGGACTGAAGAGACCCAGTACTTC
TRBJ2-1 | TRBD2 | few | TRBV5-1 | CASSFTALAEITPRFF | TGCGCCAGCAGCTTCACGGCGCTAGCGGAGATAACGCCAAGGTTCTTC
TRBJ2-6 | NA | once | TRBV4-3 | CASSQEGGGASGANVLTF | TGCGCCAGCAGCCAAGAAGGAGGGGGGGCTTCTGGGGCCAACGTCCTGACTTTC
TRBJ2-5 | NA | NA | TRBV20-1 | CSARGGETQYF | TGCAGTGCTAGGGGCGGTGAGACCCAGTACTTC
TRBJ1-1 | NA | NA | TRBV30 | CAWSVLVESTEAFF | TGTGCCTGGAGTGTTCTGGTTGAGAGCACTGAAGCTTTCTTT
TRBJ2-1 | NA | NA | TRBV29-1 | CSVERTRYNEQFF | TGCAGCGTTGAACGGACGAGGTACAATGAGCAGTTCTTC
TRBJ2-3 | NA | NA | TRBV28 | CASSLSGTDTQYF | TGTGCCAGCAGTTTATCGGGGACAGATACGCAGTATTTT
TRBJ2-3 | NA | NA | TRBV15 | CATEKVTDTQYF | TGTGCCACCGAGAAGGTCACAGATACGCAGTATTTT
TRBJ2-5 | TRBD2 | once | TRBV2 | CASSTSGGAVETQYF | TGTGCCAGCAGTACTAGCGGGGGGGCCGTGGAGACCCAGTACTTC
TRBJ2-3 | TRBD2 | NA | TRBV25-1 | CASSEWTSGSPDTQYF | TGTGCCAGCAGTGAATGGACTAGCGGGAGCCCAGATACGCAGTATTTT
TRBJ2-3 | NA | NA | TRBV2 | CASSVEFTDTQYF | TGTGCCAGCAGCGTAGAGTTCACAGATACGCAGTATTTT
TRBJ1-5 | NA | NA | TRBV30 | CAWSVRGRYQPQHF | TGTGCCTGGAGTGTACGCGGCAGATATCAGCCCCAGCATTTT
TRBJ2-5 | NA | NA | TRBV18 | CASSPWQKREETQYF | TGTGCCAGCTCACCATGGCAGAAACGGGAAGAGACCCAGTACTTC
TRBJ1-1 | TRBD1 | few | TRBV29-1 | CSVARTGKLHTEAFF | TGCAGCGTCGCTCGGACAGGGAAACTTCACACTGAAGCTTTCTTT
TRBJ2-1 | NA | NA | TRBV11-2 | CASSLWGRQRVDEQFF | TGTGCCAGCAGCTTATGGGGCAGGCAGAGGGTAGATGAGCAGTTCTTC
TRBJ1-1 | NA | NA | TRBV28 | CASSLGGGGIREAFF | TGTGCCAGCAGTTTAGGGGGCGGAGGGATCAGGGAAGCTTTCTTT
TRBJ2-7 | NA | NA | TRBV11-1 | CASSSHRLSYEQYF | TGTGCCAGCAGCTCCCACAGGCTCTCCTACGAGCAGTACTTC
TRBJ2-5 | NA | NA | TRBV30 | CAWSVSGQETQYF | TGTGCCTGGAGTGTATCGGGGCAAGAGACCCAGTACTTC
TRBJ2-5 | NA | few | TRBV2 | CASSELQSQETQYF | TGTGCCAGCAGTGAACTACAGTCACAAGAGACCCAGTACTTC
TRBJ2-3 | NA | few | TRBV2 | CASRDQRGGTDTQYF | TGTGCCAGCAGGGATCAGAGGGGAGGTACAGATACGCAGTATTTT
TRBJ2-1 | NA | NA | TRBV29-1 | CSVEAPVEGLHEQFF | TGCAGCGTTGAAGCCCCCGTGGAAGGGCTCCATGAGCAGTTCTTC
TRBJ1-5 | TRBD1 | NA | TRBV30 | CAWSVSAGTGGFQPQHF | TGTGCCTGGAGTGTATCGGCCGGGACAGGGGGCTTTCAGCCCCAGCATTTT
TRBJ2-7 | NA | few | TRBV5-4 | CASSLGHLYEQYF | TGTGCCAGCAGCTTGGGACATCTCTACGAGCAGTACTTC
TRBJ2-7 | TRBD2 | few | TRBV5-1 | CASSPAGLAAPTVYEQYF | TGCGCCAGCAGCCCGGCTGGACTAGCGGCACCGACTGTCTACGAGCAGTACTTC
TRBJ2-1 | NA | few | TRBV2 | CASHRLGGNEQFF | TGTGCCAGCCACAGATTAGGAGGGAATGAGCAGTTCTTC
TRBJ2-7 | TRBD1 | NA | TRBV4-3 | CASSQDRDSLGEQYF | TGCGCCAGCAGCCAAGACCGGGACAGCCTCGGAGAGCAGTACTTC
TRBJ2-3 | NA | few | TRBV29-1 | CSVEGADTQYF | TGCAGCGTTGAAGGGGCAGATACGCAGTATTTT
TRBJ2-7 | NA | NA | TRBV5-1 | CASSLEGPGSPYEQYF | TGCGCCAGCAGCTTGGAGGGTCCAGGGAGTCCCTACGAGCAGTACTTC
TRBJ2-3 | TRBD1 | NA | TRBV6-1 | CASSGTGVYGGTDTQYF | TGTGCCAGCAGTGGGACAGGGGTGTATGGTGGCACAGATACGCAGTATTTT
TRBJ2-1 | TRBD2 | few | TRBV4-3 | CASSHAGLAGAEQFF | TGCGCCAGCAGCCATGCTGGACTAGCGGGGGCAGAGCAGTTCTTC
TRBJ2-1 | TRBD2 | NA | TRBV29-1 | CSVGVPRGTSGNDEQFF | TGCAGCGTGGGGGTCCCCCGGGGGACTAGCGGGAACGATGAGCAGTTCTTC
TRBJ2-1 | TRBD2 | NA | TRBV7-2 | CASSLGPPGRGDYNEQFF | TGTGCCAGCAGCTTAGGTCCTCCGGGGCGGGGGGATTACAATGAGCAGTTCTTC
TRBJ2-2 | NA | NA | TRBV30 | CAWYARVFGSTGELFF | TGTGCCTGGTACGCGAGGGTTTTCGGATCAACCGGGGAGCTGTTTTTT
TRBJ2-3 | NA | NA | TRBV6-5 | CASRGDADTQYF | TGTGCCAGCAGGGGGGACGCCGATACGCAGTATTTT
TRBJ1-5 | TRBD1 | NA | TRBV2 | CASSPDRGEQPQHF | TGTGCCAGCAGTCCCGACAGGGGCGAACAGCCCCAGCATTTT
TRBJ1-1 | TRBD1 | NA | TRBV7-3 | CASSPNQGGYTEAFF | TGTGCCAGCAGCCCCAACCAGGGGGGATACACTGAAGCTTTCTTT
TRBJ1-1 | NA | few | TRBV7-2 | CASSLVQGPTEAFF | TGTGCCAGCAGCTTAGTCCAGGGGCCCACTGAAGCTTTCTTT